These T cell receptor beta chains were read from a single sample in a study of T-cell reconstitution after alpha-beta-depleted transplantation in children. In TCRdb, the PCR reads were re-called with MiXCR into one record per CDR3 protein. The sample holds approximately 190,000 distinct CDR3 sequences, 6.3% seen once. The material sequenced was PBMCs, taken before TCRalphabeta/CD19-depleted stem cell transplant. The receptors here all came from a girl less than two years old with combined immunodeficiency, due to receive a stem cell transplant. Both conserved end residues are part of each CDR3. Each record gives: D gene, clone size, V gene, J gene, CDR3 protein, CDR3 DNA. The D gene is left open where the match is weak. Not all rows give a size; the values are once, few, many and, for expanded clones, a class.

>-|-|TRBV12-3/TRBV12-4|TRBJ2-2
CASSWREEGRGTGELFF
TGTGCCAGCAGTTGGAGGGAGGAGGGAAGAGGAACCGGGGAGCTGTTTTTT
>TRBD2|-|TRBV4-2|TRBJ2-7
CASSQDLAARPTSYEQYF
TGTGCCAGCAGCCAAGATCTAGCGGCCAGACCAACCTCCTACGAGCAGTACTTC
>-|many|TRBV28|TRBJ2-1
CASSLAGGFSYNEQFF
TGTGCCAGCAGTTTAGCTGGCGGCTTCTCCTACAATGAGCAGTTCTTC
>-|many|TRBV6-4|TRBJ2-7
CASSDIPWGEQYF
TGTGCCAGCAGTGATATTCCATGGGGCGAGCAGTACTTC
>TRBD2|many|TRBV4-1|TRBJ2-3
CASSLRDSGVTDTQYF
TGCGCCAGCAGCCTACGAGATAGCGGGGTCACAGATACGCAGTATTTT
>-|many|TRBV7-8|TRBJ1-5
CASSSSYKIGGASNQPQHF
TGTGCCAGCAGCTCCTCCTATAAAATTGGGGGCGCAAGTAATCAGCCCCAGCATTTT
>TRBD2|many|TRBV6-1|TRBJ2-7
CASSRGGTAYEQYF
TGTGCCAGCAGTAGGGGAGGGACGGCCTACGAGCAGTACTTC
>TRBD1|many|TRBV4-3|TRBJ2-3
CASSQAGTGWADTQYF
TGCGCCAGCAGCCAAGCTGGGACAGGGTGGGCAGATACGCAGTATTTT
>-|many|TRBV11-2|TRBJ2-5
CASSLWPEEETQYF
TGTGCCAGCAGCTTATGGCCTGAGGAAGAGACCCAGTACTTC
>-|many|TRBV15|TRBJ1-2
CATSRPNRVGHYGYTF
TGTGCCACCAGCAGACCAAACAGGGTTGGCCACTATGGCTACACCTTC
>TRBD2|many|TRBV20-1|TRBJ2-1
CSARMGLVTNEQFF
TGCAGTGCTAGGATGGGACTAGTCACCAATGAGCAGTTCTTC
>TRBD1|-|TRBV11-2|TRBJ2-5
CASSPQSPPLSPGQGQETQYF
TGTGCCAGCAGCCCCCAGAGTCCCCCGCTCTCACCGGGACAGGGCCAAGAGACCCAGTACTTC
>-|once|TRBV14|TRBJ2-2
CASRGSLRLGLSGELFF
TGTGCCAGCAGGGGATCGTTGAGGCTGGGACTTTCCGGGGAGCTGTTTTTT
>-|-|TRBV12-3/TRBV12-4|TRBJ2-7
CASSPDFPNYEQYF
TGTGCCAGCAGCCCGGATTTTCCCAACTACGAGCAGTACTTC
>-|few|TRBV5-1|TRBJ2-5
CASSLAAVRPQETQYF
TGCGCCAGCAGCTTGGCCGCCGTAAGGCCTCAAGAGACCCAGTACTTC
>-|many|TRBV5-1|TRBJ1-2
CASSLAGTYGYTF
TGCGCCAGCAGCTTGGCAGGGACGTATGGCTACACCTTC
>TRBD2|many|TRBV4-2|TRBJ2-7
CASSQVLAGGNYEQYF
TGTGCCAGCAGCCAAGTGCTAGCGGGAGGGAACTACGAGCAGTACTTC
>-|many|TRBV29-1|TRBJ2-5
CSVVRTHRDETQYF
TGCAGCGTTGTTAGGACCCACAGGGATGAGACCCAGTACTTC
>TRBD2|many|TRBV5-6|TRBJ2-5
CASSLFVPAGGTPQETQYF
TGTGCCAGCAGCTTGTTCGTTCCAGCGGGAGGCACCCCTCAAGAGACCCAGTACTTC
>TRBD1|many|TRBV6-1|TRBJ2-7
CASSSLPGQGRDEQYF
TGTGCCAGCAGCAGCCTCCCGGGACAGGGGAGGGACGAGCAGTACTTC
>-|many|TRBV5-1|TRBJ1-2
CASSLGFHGYTF
TGCGCCAGCAGCTTGGGTTTTCATGGCTACACCTTC
>-|few|TRBV13|TRBJ2-7
CASSLSAGFYEQYF
TGTGCCAGCAGCTTAAGTGCAGGGTTCTACGAGCAGTACTTC
>-|many|TRBV13|TRBJ1-1
CASSTVSTGTEAFF
TGTGCCAGCAGCACCGTTTCCACAGGCACTGAAGCTTTCTTT
>TRBD2|many|TRBV29-1|TRBJ2-7
CSVEAGGDYEQYF
TGCAGCGTTGAAGCGGGAGGAGACTACGAGCAGTACTTC
>-|many|TRBV4-1|TRBJ2-2
CASSQDSDRVPEELFF
TGCGCCAGCAGCCAAGACTCGGACAGAGTCCCCGAGGAGCTGTTTTTT
>-|many|TRBV10-3|TRBJ1-5
CAISGGTLNQPQHF
TGTGCCATCAGTGGAGGGACACTTAATCAGCCCCAGCATTTT